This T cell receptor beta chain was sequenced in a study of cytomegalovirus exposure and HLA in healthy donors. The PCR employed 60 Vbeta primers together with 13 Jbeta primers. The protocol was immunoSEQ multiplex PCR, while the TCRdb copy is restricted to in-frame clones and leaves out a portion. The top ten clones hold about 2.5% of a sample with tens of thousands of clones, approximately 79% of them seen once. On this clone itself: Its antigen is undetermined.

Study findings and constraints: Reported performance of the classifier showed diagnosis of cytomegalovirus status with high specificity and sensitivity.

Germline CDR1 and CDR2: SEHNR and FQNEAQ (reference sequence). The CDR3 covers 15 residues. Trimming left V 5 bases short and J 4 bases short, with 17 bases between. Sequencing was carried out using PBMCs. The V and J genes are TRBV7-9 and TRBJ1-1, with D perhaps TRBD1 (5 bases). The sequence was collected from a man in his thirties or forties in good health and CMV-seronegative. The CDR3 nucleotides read TGTGCCAGCAGCCGTACCGGGGCCGGGGGCACTGAAGCTTTCTTT. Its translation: CASSRTGAGGTEAFF.